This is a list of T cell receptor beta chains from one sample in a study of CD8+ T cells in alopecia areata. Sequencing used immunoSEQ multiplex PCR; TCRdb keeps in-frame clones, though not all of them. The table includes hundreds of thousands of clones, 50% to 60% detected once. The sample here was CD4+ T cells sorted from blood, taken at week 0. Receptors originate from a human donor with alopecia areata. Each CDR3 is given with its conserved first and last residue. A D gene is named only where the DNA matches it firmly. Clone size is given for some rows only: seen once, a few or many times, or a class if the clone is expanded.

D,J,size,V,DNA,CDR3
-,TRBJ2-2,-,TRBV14,TGTGCCAGCAGCCAAGAGTTATTGGGGGCGCGGACCGGGGAGCTGTTTTTT,CASSQELLGARTGELFF
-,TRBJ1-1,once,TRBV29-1,TGCAGCGTTGAGGCAGGAGGTTCATACACTGAAGCTTTCTTT,CSVEAGGSYTEAFF
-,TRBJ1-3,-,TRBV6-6,TGTGCCAGCAGTAACACAGTGAGCTCTGGAAACACCATATATTTT,CASSNTVSSGNTIYF
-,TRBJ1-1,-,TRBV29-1,TGCAGCGTTCACGGGATAGCTACTGAAGCTTTCTTT,CSVHGIATEAFF
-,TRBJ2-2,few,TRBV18,TGTGCCAGCTCACCACGATCTAACACCGGGGAGCTGTTTTTT,CASSPRSNTGELFF
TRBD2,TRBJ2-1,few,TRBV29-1,TGCAGCGGGGGGACTAGCGGGAGTTACGAGCAGTTCTTC,CSGGTSGSYEQFF
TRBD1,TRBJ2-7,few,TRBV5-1,TGCGCCAGCAGCTTGGGCGGGACAGGGTACGAGCAGTACTTC,CASSLGGTGYEQYF
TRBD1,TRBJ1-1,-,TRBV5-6,TGTGCCAGCAGCTTGCAGGGGGCGGCCGCTTTCTTT,CASSLQGAAAFF
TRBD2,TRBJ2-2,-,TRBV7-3,TGTGCCAGCAGCGGATCCGGGACTAGCACCGGGGAGCTGTTTTTT,CASSGSGTSTGELFF
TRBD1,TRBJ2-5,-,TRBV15,TGTGCCACCAGCAGACGACCCGGGACAGGGAAAGAGACCCAGTACTTC,CATSRRPGTGKETQYF
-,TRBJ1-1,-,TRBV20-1,TGCAGTGCTCCCAAGGGTGCTGAAGCTTTCTTT,CSAPKGAEAFF
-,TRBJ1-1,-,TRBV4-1,TGCGCCAGCAGCCAAATAATCACCGGGAACACTGAAGCTTTCTTT,CASSQIITGNTEAFF
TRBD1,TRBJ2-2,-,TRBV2,TGTGCCAGCAGTGAAGGGCCAGGGGGAATTTACCTGAACACCGGGGAGCTGTTTTTT,CASSEGPGGIYLNTGELFF
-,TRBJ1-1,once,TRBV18,TGTGCCAGCTCACCCCAGGCAAGGACTGAAGCTTTCTTT,CASSPQARTEAFF
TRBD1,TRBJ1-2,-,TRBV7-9,TGTGCCAGCAGCTTACCGGGACAGGGTGGAAATGGCTACACCTTC,CASSLPGQGGNGYTF
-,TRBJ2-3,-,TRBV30,TGTGCCTGGAGGCTTCCCGGACTCAATCGAAATACGCAGTATTTT,CAWRLPGLNRNTQYF
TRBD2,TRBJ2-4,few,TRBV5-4,TGTGCCAGCAGCCCCATAGCGGGAGTTGGCAAAAACATTCAGTACTTC,CASSPIAGVGKNIQYF
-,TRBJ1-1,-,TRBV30,TGTGCCTGGAGTGGAAGCAGTCGTGGAGAAGCTTTCTTT,CAWSGSSRGEAFF
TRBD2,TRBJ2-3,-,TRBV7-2,TGTGCCAGCAGTCGACTAGCGGGCCCCGCTTTCAGAGATACGCAGTATTTT,CASSRLAGPAFRDTQYF
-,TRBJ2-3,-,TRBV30,TGTGCCTGGAGTTCCGGAGTCAAAGATACGCAGTATTTT,CAWSSGVKDTQYF
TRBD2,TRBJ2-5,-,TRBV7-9,TGTGCCAGCAGCTCAGCGGGAGGGCCCGGCCGTGAGACCCAGTACTTC,CASSSAGGPGRETQYF
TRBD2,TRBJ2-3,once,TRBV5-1,TGCGCCAGCAGCTTTCTTGCGGGGGGGCGCGCAGATACGCAGTATTTT,CASSFLAGGRADTQYF
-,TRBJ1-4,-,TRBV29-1,TGCAGCGCGGGAGACGAAAAACTGTTTTTT,CSAGDEKLFF
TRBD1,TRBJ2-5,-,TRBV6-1,TGTGCCAGCAGTGAAACAGGGGGGGAGACCCAGTACTTC,CASSETGGETQYF
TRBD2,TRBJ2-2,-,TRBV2,TGTGCCAGCGGGGGAGTAGCGGGGAGTATCGGGGAGCTGTTTTTT,CASGGVAGSIGELFF
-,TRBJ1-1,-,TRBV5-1,TGCGCCAGCAGCCGAGAGAGCATGAACACTGAAGCTTTCTTT,CASSRESMNTEAFF
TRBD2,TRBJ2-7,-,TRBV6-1,TGTGCCAGCAGTGACTGGCGGGAGGGCCCCAAGCAGTACTTC,CASSDWREGPKQYF
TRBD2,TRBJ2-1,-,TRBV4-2,TGTGCCAGCAGCCAAGTTGAAGCGGGAGGGCCAAGGGAGCAGTTCTTC,CASSQVEAGGPREQFF
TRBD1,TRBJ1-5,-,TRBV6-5,TGTGCCAGTGAGACAGGGACCTTCCACAATCAGCCCCAGCATTTT,CASETGTFHNQPQHF
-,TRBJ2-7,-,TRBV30,TGTGCCTGGAGCCTCCCCCCGGGGATCTACGAGCAGTACTTC,CAWSLPPGIYEQYF
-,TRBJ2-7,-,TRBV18,TGTGCCAGCTCGTCACAGGGCTGGGGAGGCGAGCAGTACTTC,CASSSQGWGGEQYF
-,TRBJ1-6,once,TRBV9,TGTGCCAGCAGCGGAGTAGGGGTAAGCAATTCACCCCTCCACTTT,CASSGVGVSNSPLHF
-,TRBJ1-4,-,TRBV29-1,TGCAGCGTTGAGGGAGGGATGAGTGAAAAACTGTTTTTT,CSVEGGMSEKLFF
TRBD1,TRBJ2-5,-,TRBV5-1,TGCGCCAGCAGCTTGACAGGGGACGGGGTCGGTGGGGAGACCCAGTACTTC,CASSLTGDGVGGETQYF
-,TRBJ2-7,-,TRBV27,TGTGCCAGCAGTTTATCTTTTTTGATCGGCACCGCCTACGAGCAGTACTTC,CASSLSFLIGTAYEQYF
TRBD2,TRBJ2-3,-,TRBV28,TGTGCCAGCAGTCATCAAGCGGGGGGGAGGACAGATACGCAGTATTTT,CASSHQAGGRTDTQYF
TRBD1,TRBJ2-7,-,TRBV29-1,TGCAGCGCAAGGGTTCGGACAGGGAACGAGCAGTACTTC,CSARVRTGNEQYF
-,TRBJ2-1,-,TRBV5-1,TGCGCCAGCAGCTTGGAAGGGGGAGGCTTCAATGAGCAGTTCTTC,CASSLEGGGFNEQFF
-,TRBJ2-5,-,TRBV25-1,TGTGCCAGCAGTGACTCTAGCCCAACAGAGACCCAGTACTTC,CASSDSSPTETQYF
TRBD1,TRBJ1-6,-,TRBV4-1,TGCGCCAGCAGCCACCTTATGCAGGGGGCGGCGGCTTCACCCCTCCACTTT,CASSHLMQGAAASPLHF
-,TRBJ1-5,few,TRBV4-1,TGCGCCAGCAGCCAAGTTAGGACATCCTCGGGTCAGCCCCAGCATTTT,CASSQVRTSSGQPQHF